The following is a T cell receptor beta chain sequence with its context. This entry belongs to a study of blood T cell repertoires in COVID-19. Study summary: PBMCs, B-cell-depleted T cells, or T cells were the source of the cDNA or gDNA that made up the material.

In the source study's methods: Reference gene primers were amplified, and this amplification served to estimate nucleated cell counts. Assay: immunoSEQ multiplex PCR; the TCRdb copy retains only in-frame clones and omits some. From that table come the V and J calls and clone size; the DNA was used to work out D and trimming. Of 150,000 to 200,000 clones listed, approximately 86% were seen once; the top ten hold roughly 9.2%. The CDR3 is 17 amino acids. CDR1 is MNHEY and CDR2 is SMNVEV in the germline V gene (reference sequence). Trimming took 6 bases from V and 1 from J, leaving 19 bases between them.

V gene TRBV27 combines with J gene TRBJ2-1; no definite D call. The source material was peripheral blood. The origin of this receptor is a woman aged 80 or over with acute or convalescent COVID-19. CDR3 coding DNA: TGTGCCAGCAGAGATGACAAGACCCTCCGGTCCTACAATGAGCAGTTCTTC. Protein sequence: CASRDDKTLRSYNEQFF.